One sample yielded the 22 T cell receptor beta chains listed below, sequenced in a study of CD8 T cells in ankylosing spondylitis. MiXCR, applied by TCRdb to the 5' RACE reads, yields one record per CDR3 protein. The sample contains about 150,000 distinct CDR3 sequences, 7% to 8% of which appear only once. Sequencing input: blood, either unsorted or a sorted T cell fraction (not recorded which). These receptors came from a female donor with ankylosing spondylitis or in good health (not recorded which).

At least ten counts were recorded for this clonotype. The genes are TRBV5-1 and TRBJ2-1; D possibly matches TRBD1 or TRBD2 (6 bases each). The CDR3 runs to 16 residues. Germline V gives CDR1 SGHRS, CDR2 YFSETQ. V gave up 1 base and J gave up 5 bases, with 16 bases separating them. The CDR3: CASSLRPGGLHNEQFF. The CDR3 DNA reads as TGCGCCAGCAGCTTGAGGCCCGGGGGCCTTCACAATGAGCAGTTCTTC. Variable domain in full (rest from reference TRBV5-1 and TRBJ2-1): KAGVTQTPRYLIKTRGQQVTLSCSPISGHRSVSWYQQTPGQGLQFLFEYFSETQRNKGNFPGRFSGRQFSNSRSEMNVSTLELGDSALYLCASSLRPGGLHNEQFFGPGTRLTVL.

This clonotype was recorded many times. The chain recombines TRBV4-1 with TRBJ1-1; 10 bases align to TRBD1. The CDR3 is 13 residues long. J gave up 4 bases and V 4 bases, and 0 bases lay outside the gene matches. The germline V gene has CDR1 MGHRA and CDR2 YSYEKL. CDR3 region: CASSRDRGTEAFF. CDR3 sequence (DNA): TGCGCCAGCAGCCGGGACAGGGGCACTGAAGCTTTCTTT.

This clonotype was detected many times. The chain has TRBV5-1 and TRBJ2-5; D is unresolved. The CDR3 has 15 amino acids. Deletions cut 0 bases from V and 2 bases from J, with 11 bases between. Germline lookup yields CDR1 SGHRS and CDR2 YFSETQ. Here the CDR3 reads CASSLARILQETQYF. Here the CDR3 DNA reads TGCGCCAGCAGCTTGGCCAGGATCCTACAAGAGACCCAGTACTTC.

The sample holds many counts of this clonotype. One junction end disagrees with the germline gene, perhaps due to a read error. The chain carries TRBV7-7 and TRBJ2-1, with D possibly matching TRBD1 (5 bases). Germline V gives CDR1 SSHAT, CDR2 FNYEAQ (reference sequence). This CDR3 has 13 residues. The CDR3 here is CASSLETVGEQFF. The CDR3 region has the DNA TGTGCTAGCAGCTTAGAGACAGTCGGTGAGCAGTTCTTC.

The sample holds many counts of this clonotype. The chain carries TRBV7-9 and TRBJ2-7; no clear D. From germline, CDR1 is SEHNR and CDR2 FQNEAQ (reference sequence). V gave up 8 bases and J gave up 1 base, with 6 bases separating them. The CDR3 loop spans 11 amino acids. CDR3 residues: CASGSSYEQYF. Here the CDR3 DNA reads TGTGCCAGCGGCAGTTCCTACGAGCAGTACTTC. The full variable domain, with the rest looked up from reference TRBV7-9 and TRBJ2-7, is DTGVSQNPRHKITKRGQNVTFRCDPISEHNRLYWYRQTLGQGPEFLTYFQNEAQLEKSRLLSDRFSAERPKGSFSTLEIQRTEQGDSAMYLCASGSSYEQYFGPGTRLTVT.

V gene TRBV27 combines with J gene TRBJ1-1, with D possibly TRBD1 on 6 matching bases. CDR3 length: 14 amino acids. Germline lookup yields CDR1 MNHEY and CDR2 SMNVEV (reference sequence). Trimming pared 6 bases from V and 4 bases from J, leaving 15 bases between. CDR3 protein: CASRPGAGATEAFF. The CDR3 region has the DNA TGTGCCAGCAGACCGGGGGCAGGAGCCACTGAAGCTTTCTTT.

This clonotype was counted at least ten times. The chain couples TRBV20-1 to TRBJ1-2; maybe TRBD1 (5 bases). Per germline, CDR1 DFQATT and CDR2 SNEGSKA (reference sequence). The CDR3 is made up of 14 amino acids. The ends were cut back, 0 bases at V and 10 bases at J, with 18 bases in the middle. CDR3 sequence (DNA): TGCAGTGCTAGAGATCGGGGACCCCTAAGAGACTACACCTTC. It is translated as CSARDRGPLRDYTF.

The CDR3 protein is CASSGERTTNTGELFF. Written as DNA, the CDR3 is TGTGCCAGCTCAGGGGAGCGTACTACGAACACCGGGGAGCTGTTTTTT. The V and J genes are TRBV18 and TRBJ2-2; D perhaps matches TRBD2 (5 bases). Germline CDR1 and CDR2: KGHSH and LQKENI. The length of the CDR3 is 16 residues. V lost 5 bases and J lost 0, with 13 bases in between.

Ten or more counts support this clonotype. V is TRBV7-8 and J is TRBJ2-1; 7 bases agree with TRBD2. This CDR3 contains 19 residues. The germline CDR1 and CDR2 sequences are SGHVS and FQNEAQ. J lost 4 bases, V lost 1 base, and 16 bases had no gene match. This CDR3 is CASSLGSSNQRGRYNEQFF. The CDR3 DNA follows: TGTGCCAGCAGCTTAGGAAGCTCAAATCAGCGGGGAAGATACAATGAGCAGTTCTTC.

This clonotype was observed a handful of times. The rearrangement joins TRBV7-9 to TRBJ1-2, with TRBD1 matching over 9 bases. Germline V CDR1 and CDR2: SEHNR, FQNEAQ (reference sequence). The CDR3 contains 13 residues. After removal of 8 bases from V and 6 bases from J, the junction contained 7 bases not matched to a gene. The CDR3 spells CASGPGTGNGYTF. For the CDR3, the DNA is TGTGCCAGCGGCCCCGGGACAGGGAATGGCTACACCTTC.

This CDR3 reads CASSSGRGPNYEQYF. The DNA of the CDR3 is TGTGCCAGCAGCTCCGGCAGGGGCCCCAACTACGAGCAGTACTTC. The rearrangement joins TRBV7-2 to TRBJ2-7, with D possibly being TRBD1 (6 bases). Germline assignment: CDR1 SGHTA and CDR2 FQGNSA. The CDR3 length is 15 residues. V lost 4 bases and J lost 3, with 16 bases in between. The variable domain in full, completed from reference TRBV7-2 and TRBJ2-7, reads GAGVSQSPSNKVTEKGKDVELRCDPISGHTALYWYRQSLGQGLEFLIYFQGNSAPDKSGLPSDRFSAERTGGSVSTLTIQRTQQEDSAVYLCASSSGRGPNYEQYFGPGTRLTVT.

This rearrangement joins TRBV7-2 to TRBJ2-7, with 7 bases identical to TRBD1. The CDR3 consists of 15 residues. J was trimmed by 0 bases and V by 5 bases; bases with no gene match: 7. CDR1 and CDR2 (germline): SGHTA, FQGNSA. As DNA, the CDR3 is TGTGCCAGCAGCCGGACTCGACAGGGCTCCTACGAGCAGTACTTC. Translated, it gives CASSRTRQGSYEQYF.

This sequence joins TRBV7-2 and TRBJ2-3; D call uncertain. This CDR3 is built from 13 residues. V was shortened by 2 bases and J by 4 bases, with 7 bases between the two germline ends. Germline CDR1 and CDR2: SGHTA and FQGNSA. CDR3 region: CASSLSRSDTQYF. CDR3 nucleotides: TGTGCCAGCAGCTTAAGCAGGTCAGATACGCAGTATTTT.

The CDR3 is CATSRDPGGTDTQYF. The CDR3, as DNA: TGTGCCACCAGCAGAGACCCAGGGGGCACAGATACGCAGTATTTT. The chain is built from TRBV15 and TRBJ2-3; the D gene is possibly TRBD1 (6 bases). CDR3 size: 15 residues. Germline V gene sequence: CDR1 LNHNV, CDR2 YYDKDF (reference sequence). V gave up 0 bases and J gave up 1 base, with 8 bases separating them.

There are many counts of this clonotype. The V gene is TRBV20-1, the J gene TRBJ1-2; D ambiguous. The germline CDR1 and CDR2 sequences are DFQATT and SNEGSKA (reference sequence). Deletions cut 5 bases from V and 7 bases from J, with 17 bases between. CDR3 length: 13 residues. The CDR3 sequence: CSAEGRGKSGYTF. The CDR3 nucleotides read TGCAGTGCTGAGGGTCGAGGGAAGAGTGGCTACACCTTC.

There are many counts of this clonotype. The chain joins TRBV20-1 to TRBJ1-2, with TRBD1 matching 10 bases. This CDR3 has 14 residues. V gave up 5 bases and J gave up 6 bases; unmatched junction bases: 9. Germline CDR1 DFQATT, CDR2 SNEGSKA (reference sequence). This chain's CDR3 is CSAWTGTGVDGYTF. The CDR3 nucleotides are TGCAGTGCTTGGACCGGGACAGGGGTTGATGGCTACACCTTC.

Ten or more counts support this clonotype. This chain uses TRBV12-3 or TRBV12-4 with TRBJ2-3, with D possibly being TRBD2 (5 bases). The CDR3 runs to 12 residues. V was pared by 5 bases and J by 6 bases, with 9 bases between. This CDR3 reads CASSVWTDTQYF. DNA for the CDR3: TGTGCCAGCAGTGTATGGACTGATACGCAGTATTTT.

The sample holds many counts of this clonotype. The chain recombines TRBV19 with TRBJ2-1; possibly TRBD1 for D (5 bases). The CDR3 consists of 12 residues. V lost 3 bases to trimming and J lost 8 bases, with 8 bases between them. CDR1 is LNHDA, CDR2 SQIVND, per germline (reference sequence). The CDR3 protein is CASSIEGDEQFF. For the CDR3, the DNA is TGTGCCAGTAGTATTGAAGGGGATGAGCAGTTCTTC.

This clonotype was detected many times. This chain links TRBV12-3 or TRBV12-4 with TRBJ1-2; TRBD1 agrees at 8 bases. The CDR3 spans 13 residues. Trimming at V came to 6 bases and at J to 7 bases, leaving 7 bases not matched to a gene. This CDR3 is CASSRGTGRGYTF. The DNA for the CDR3 is TGTGCCAGCAGCCGGGGGACAGGACGTGGCTACACCTTC.

The chain uses TRBV28 and TRBJ2-5; the match to TRBD2 covers 8 bases. Germline V CDR1 and CDR2: MDHEN, SYDVKM. V lost 5 bases to trimming and J lost 2 bases; unmatched junction nucleotides: 7. The CDR3 runs 15 residues. The CDR3 sequence: CASSIITGGQETQYF. CDR3 DNA: TGTGCCAGCAGTATAATTACGGGGGGGCAAGAGACCCAGTACTTC.

This clonotype was counted many times. The J gene is TRBJ1-6, the V gene TRBV7-2; weak D call: TRBD1 (5 bases). The CDR3 length is 14 residues. Germline-derived CDR1 and CDR2 are SGHTA and FQGNSA. V was trimmed by 2 bases and J by 9 bases, leaving 11 bases between them. CDR3: CASSLQGMSSPLHF. As DNA, the CDR3 is TGTGCCAGCAGCTTACAGGGAATGAGTTCACCCCTCCACTTT.

This clonotype was observed many times. The rearrangement links TRBV5-1 to TRBJ2-3, with D unresolved. The CDR3 sequence is 14 residues long. Trimming cost V 4 bases and J 0 bases, with 9 bases left between them. Germline loops: CDR1 SGHRS, CDR2 YFSETQ. This chain's CDR3 is CASSVGHSTDTQYF. CDR3 in DNA: TGCGCCAGCAGCGTCGGTCACAGCACAGATACGCAGTATTTT.